This record concerns one T cell receptor (beta chain) sequence. The sample belongs to a study of identical twins. From the 5' RACE reads, TCRdb called clonotypes with MiXCR, one entry per CDR3 protein. Counted here are 410,000 or so distinct CDR3 sequences, under 20% occurring once; the ten biggest clones make up 12%. V lost 6 bases to trimming and J lost 5 bases, with 14 bases between them. The CDR3 is 13 amino acids. Germline V gene lookup returns CDR1 MNHEY and CDR2 SMNVEV (reference sequence). The sample taken for sequencing was naive T cells sorted from blood. The sequence derives from a man between 50 and 59 years old in good health. The chain employs TRBV27 and TRBJ2-7, with D maybe TRBD1 (7 bases). CDR3 sequence reads: CASRSSGGNEQYF. The DNA of the CDR3 is TGTGCCAGCAGATCCTCAGGGGGGAACGAGCAGTACTTC.